This section outlines one T cell receptor beta chain sequence together with its context. This table comes from immunoSEQ multiplex PCR, and its TCRdb copy is limited to in-frame clones, with some not included. The data show roughly 150,000 clones, with 80% to 90% seen just once and approximately 7.2% held by the top ten. This sample was included in a study of T cell responses to AZD1222 COVID-19 vaccine. The clonotype was recovered from an adult who had recovered from COVID-19. Sequencing used peripheral blood, obtained after recovery from COVID-19.

CDR3 residues: CASSEGTGGRETQYF. The CDR3 DNA is TGTGCCAGCAGCGAAGGGACAGGGGGAAGGGAGACCCAGTACTTC. The chain has TRBV13 and TRBJ2-5; 11 positions agree with TRBD1. V dropped 5 bases and J dropped 5; count of bases not matched to a gene: 7. There are 15 residues in the CDR3. CDR1 and CDR2 from the germline V gene are PRHDT and FYEKMQ (reference sequence).